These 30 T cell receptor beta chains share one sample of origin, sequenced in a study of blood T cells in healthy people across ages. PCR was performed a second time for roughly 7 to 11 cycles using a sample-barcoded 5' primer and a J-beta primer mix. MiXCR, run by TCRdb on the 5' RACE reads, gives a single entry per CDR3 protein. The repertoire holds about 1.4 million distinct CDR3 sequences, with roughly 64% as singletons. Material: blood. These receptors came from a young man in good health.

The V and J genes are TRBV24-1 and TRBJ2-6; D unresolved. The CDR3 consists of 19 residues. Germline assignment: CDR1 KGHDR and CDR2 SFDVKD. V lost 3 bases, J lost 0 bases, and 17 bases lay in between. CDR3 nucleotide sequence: TGTGCCACCAGTGATCCTAGGACGGCCAAGAGCTCTGGGGCCAACGTCCTGACTTTC. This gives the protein CATSDPRTAKSSGANVLTF.

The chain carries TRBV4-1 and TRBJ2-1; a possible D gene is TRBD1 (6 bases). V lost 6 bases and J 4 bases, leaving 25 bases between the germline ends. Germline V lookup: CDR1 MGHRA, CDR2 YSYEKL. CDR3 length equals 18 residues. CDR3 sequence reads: CASSTINGTRGRYNEQFF. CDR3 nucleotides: TGCGCCAGCAGTACTATCAACGGGACAAGGGGAAGGTACAATGAGCAGTTCTTC.

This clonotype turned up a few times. DNA of the CDR3: TGTGCCAGCAGCCATGGAAGCCGAGCAACCGGGGAGCTGTTTTTT. Residues: CASSHGSRATGELFF. V is TRBV3-1 and J is TRBJ2-2; unclear D gene. The CDR3 has 15 amino acids. V shed 3 bases and J shed 5 bases, with 13 bases lying between them. CDR1 and CDR2 (germline): LGHDT, YNNKEL (reference sequence).

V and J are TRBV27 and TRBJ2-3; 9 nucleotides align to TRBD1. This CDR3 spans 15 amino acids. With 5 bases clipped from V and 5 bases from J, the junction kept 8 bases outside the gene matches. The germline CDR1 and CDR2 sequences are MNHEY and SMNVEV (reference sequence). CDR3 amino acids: CASSGGQGVRDTQYF. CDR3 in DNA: TGTGCCAGCAGTGGGGGACAGGGAGTAAGAGATACGCAGTATTTT.

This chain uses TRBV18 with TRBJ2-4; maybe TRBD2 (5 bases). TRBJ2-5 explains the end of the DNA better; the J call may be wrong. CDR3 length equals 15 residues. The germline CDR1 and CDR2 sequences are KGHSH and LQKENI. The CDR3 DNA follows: TGTGCCAGCTCACCCAATGGACGGACTCGTGAGACCCAGTACTTC. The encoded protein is CASSPNGRTRETQYF.

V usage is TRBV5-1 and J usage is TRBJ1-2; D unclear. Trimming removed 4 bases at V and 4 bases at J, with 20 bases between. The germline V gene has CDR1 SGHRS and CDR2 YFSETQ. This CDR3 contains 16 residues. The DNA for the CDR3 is TGCGCCAGCAGCCCCGACACCCCAGGAAACTTCTATGGCTACACCTTC. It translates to CASSPDTPGNFYGYTF.

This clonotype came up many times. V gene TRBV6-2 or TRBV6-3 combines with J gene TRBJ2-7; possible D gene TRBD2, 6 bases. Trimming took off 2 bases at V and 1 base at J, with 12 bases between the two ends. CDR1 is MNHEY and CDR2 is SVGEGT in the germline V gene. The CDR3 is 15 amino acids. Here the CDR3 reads CASSYRDGLSYEQYF. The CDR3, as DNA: TGTGCCAGCAGTTACCGGGACGGACTATCCTACGAGCAGTACTTC.

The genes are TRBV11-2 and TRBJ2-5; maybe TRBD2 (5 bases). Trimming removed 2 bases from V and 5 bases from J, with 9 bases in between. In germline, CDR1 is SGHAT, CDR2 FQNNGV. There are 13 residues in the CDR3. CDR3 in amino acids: CASSLQRTETQYF. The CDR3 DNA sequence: TGTGCCAGCAGCTTACAGCGGACGGAGACCCAGTACTTC.

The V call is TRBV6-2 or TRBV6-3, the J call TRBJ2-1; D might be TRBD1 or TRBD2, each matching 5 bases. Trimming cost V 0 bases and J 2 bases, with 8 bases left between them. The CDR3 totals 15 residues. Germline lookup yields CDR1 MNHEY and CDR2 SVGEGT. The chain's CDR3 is CASSYSVGPYNEQFF. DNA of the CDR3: TGTGCCAGCAGTTACTCCGTGGGACCCTACAATGAGCAGTTCTTC.

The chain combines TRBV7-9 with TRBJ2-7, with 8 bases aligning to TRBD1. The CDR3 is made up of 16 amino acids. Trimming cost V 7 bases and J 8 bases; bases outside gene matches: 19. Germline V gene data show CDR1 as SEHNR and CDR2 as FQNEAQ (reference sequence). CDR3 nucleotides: TGTGCCAGCATCTCACAGACGGCACAGGGGGGAAATCAGCAGTACTTC. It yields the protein CASISQTAQGGNQQYF. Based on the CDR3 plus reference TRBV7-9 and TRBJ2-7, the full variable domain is DTGVSQNPRHKITKRGQNVTFRCDPISEHNRLYWYRQTLGQGPEFLTYFQNEAQLEKSRLLSDRFSAERPKGSFSTLEIQRTEQGDSAMYLCASISQTAQGGNQQYFGPGTRLTVT.

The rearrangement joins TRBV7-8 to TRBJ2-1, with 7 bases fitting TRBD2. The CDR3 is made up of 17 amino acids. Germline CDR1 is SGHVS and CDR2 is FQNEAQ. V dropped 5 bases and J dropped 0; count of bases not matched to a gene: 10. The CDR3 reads CASSTPYSGTSYNEQFF. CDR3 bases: TGTGCCAGCAGCACACCTTACAGCGGGACCTCCTACAATGAGCAGTTCTTC.

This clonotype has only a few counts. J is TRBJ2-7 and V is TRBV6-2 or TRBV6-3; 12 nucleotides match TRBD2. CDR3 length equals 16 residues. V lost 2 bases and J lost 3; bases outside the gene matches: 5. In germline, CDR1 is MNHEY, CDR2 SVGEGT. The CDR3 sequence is CASSYRTSGAYYEQYF. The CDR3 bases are TGTGCCAGCAGTTACCGGACTAGCGGGGCTTACTACGAGCAGTACTTC.

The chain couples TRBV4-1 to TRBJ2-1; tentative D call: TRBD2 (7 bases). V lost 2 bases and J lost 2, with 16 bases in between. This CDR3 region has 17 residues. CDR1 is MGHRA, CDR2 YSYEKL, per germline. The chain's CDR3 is CASSQPQRGGAYNEQFF. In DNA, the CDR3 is TGCGCCAGCAGCCAACCTCAAAGGGGGGGGGCCTACAATGAGCAGTTCTTC.

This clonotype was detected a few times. The CDR3 nucleotides read TGCAGCGTTGAACAGCCTGGGGAGGGAAATGAGCAGTTCTTC. Protein: CSVEQPGEGNEQFF. The chain combines TRBV29-1 with TRBJ2-1, with TRBD2 identical over 7 bases. Per the germline V gene, CDR1 is SQVTM and CDR2 is ANQGSEA. V lost 2 bases, J lost 7 bases, and 8 bases stayed unmatched. This CDR3 comprises 14 residues.

CDR3: CANCGPLHF. The CDR3 nucleotides are TGTGCCAATTGTGGACCCCTCCACTTT. The rearrangement uses TRBV27 and TRBJ1-6; D unclear. Per germline, CDR1 MNHEY and CDR2 SMNVEV (reference sequence). V was pared by 10 bases and J by 12 bases, with 7 bases between. This CDR3 comprises 9 residues.

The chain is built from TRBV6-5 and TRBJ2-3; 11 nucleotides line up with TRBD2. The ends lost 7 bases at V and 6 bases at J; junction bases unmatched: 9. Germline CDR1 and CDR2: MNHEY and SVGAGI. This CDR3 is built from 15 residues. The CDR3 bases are TGTGCCAGCAAGATCACTAGCGGGAGTGGGGATACGCAGTATTTT. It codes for CASKITSGSGDTQYF.

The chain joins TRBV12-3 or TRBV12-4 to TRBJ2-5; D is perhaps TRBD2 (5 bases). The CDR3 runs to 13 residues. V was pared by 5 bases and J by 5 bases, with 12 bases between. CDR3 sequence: CASSNVRGETQYF. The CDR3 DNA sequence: TGTGCCAGCAGTAACGTCAGAGGGGAGACCCAGTACTTC.

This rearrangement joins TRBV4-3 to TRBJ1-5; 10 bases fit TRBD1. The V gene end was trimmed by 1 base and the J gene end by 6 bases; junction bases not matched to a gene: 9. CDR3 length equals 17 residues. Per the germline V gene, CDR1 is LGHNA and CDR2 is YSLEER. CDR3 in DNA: TGCGCCAGCAGCCAAGGGACAGGGGGAATTCCCATTCAGCCCCAGCATTTT. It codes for CASSQGTGGIPIQPQHF.

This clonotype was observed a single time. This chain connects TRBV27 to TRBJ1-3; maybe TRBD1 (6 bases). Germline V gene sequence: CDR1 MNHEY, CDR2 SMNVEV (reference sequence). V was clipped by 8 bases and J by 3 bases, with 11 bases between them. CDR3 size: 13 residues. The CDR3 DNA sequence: TGTGCCAGCGCGGACAGACTTGGAAACACCATATATTTT. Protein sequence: CASADRLGNTIYF.

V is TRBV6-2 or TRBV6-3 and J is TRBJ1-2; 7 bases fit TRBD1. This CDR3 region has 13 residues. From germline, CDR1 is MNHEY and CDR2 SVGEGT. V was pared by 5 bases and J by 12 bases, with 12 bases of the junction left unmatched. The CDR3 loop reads CASSTQGIYDHTF. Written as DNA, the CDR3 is TGTGCCAGCAGTACACAGGGGATTTACGACCACACCTTC.

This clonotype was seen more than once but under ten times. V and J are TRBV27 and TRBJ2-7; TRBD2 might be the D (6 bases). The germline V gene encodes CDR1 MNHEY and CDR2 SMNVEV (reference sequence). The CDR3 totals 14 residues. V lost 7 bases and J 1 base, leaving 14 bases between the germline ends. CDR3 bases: TGTGCCAGCAAAGGAGGGATCCAATCCTACGAGCAGTACTTC. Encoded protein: CASKGGIQSYEQYF.

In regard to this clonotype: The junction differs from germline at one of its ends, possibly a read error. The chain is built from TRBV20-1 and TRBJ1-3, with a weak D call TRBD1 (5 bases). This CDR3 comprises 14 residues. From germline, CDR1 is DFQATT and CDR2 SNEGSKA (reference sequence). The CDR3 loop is CSARDSLSGNTIYF. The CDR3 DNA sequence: TGCAGTGCGAGAGACAGCCTCTCTGGAAACACCATATATTTT.

The CDR3 coding sequence is TGTGCCAGCAGCAGGGGACTGGTGGAGACCCAGTACTTC. This translates into CASSRGLVETQYF. The rearrangement joins TRBV6-5 to TRBJ2-5; tentatively, D is TRBD1 or TRBD2 (6 bases each). The CDR3 covers 13 residues. The V end lost 6 bases, the J end lost 5 bases, and 13 bases lay between the germline ends. Germline V gene sequence: CDR1 MNHEY, CDR2 SVGAGI.

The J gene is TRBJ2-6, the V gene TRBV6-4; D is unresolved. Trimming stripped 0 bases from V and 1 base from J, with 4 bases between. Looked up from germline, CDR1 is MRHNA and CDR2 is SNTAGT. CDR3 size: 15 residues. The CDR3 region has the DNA TGTGCCAGCAGTGACTCAAAGTCTGGGGCCAACGTCCTGACTTTC. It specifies CASSDSKSGANVLTF.

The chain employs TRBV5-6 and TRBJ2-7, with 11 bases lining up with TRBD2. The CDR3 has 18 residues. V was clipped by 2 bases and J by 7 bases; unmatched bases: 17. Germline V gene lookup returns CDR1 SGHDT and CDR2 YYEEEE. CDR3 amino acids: CASSFTSGGLSSYNEQYF. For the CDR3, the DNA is TGTGCCAGCAGCTTCACTAGCGGGGGCTTGAGCTCCTACAATGAGCAGTACTTC.

The CDR3 loop is CASSRVHVDKAYEQYF. The CDR3 region has the DNA TGCGCCAGCAGTCGGGTTCACGTGGACAAGGCGTACGAGCAGTACTTC. J is TRBJ2-7 and V is TRBV4-3; D might be TRBD1 (5 bases). The CDR3 loop spans 16 amino acids. Germline CDR1 LGHNA, CDR2 YSLEER. V was pared by 6 bases and J by 4 bases, with 22 bases between.

In DNA form, the CDR3 reads TGCGCCAGCAGCTCCTCAAGGGGCAGGGAGGGGGTGGATGAGCAGTTCTTC. This gives the protein CASSSSRGREGVDEQFF. The rearrangement links TRBV5-1 to TRBJ2-1, with D maybe TRBD2 (7 bases). The V and J ends lost 3 bases and 8 bases respectively, with 24 bases between them. The germline V gene has CDR1 SGHRS and CDR2 YFSETQ. This CDR3 is 17 amino acids long. Looking up the rest from reference TRBV5-1 and TRBJ2-1 gives the full variable domain: KAGVTQTPRYLIKTRGQQVTLSCSPISGHRSVSWYQQTPGQGLQFLFEYFSETQRNKGNFPGRFSGRQFSNSRSEMNVSTLELGDSALYLCASSSSRGREGVDEQFFGPGTRLTVL.

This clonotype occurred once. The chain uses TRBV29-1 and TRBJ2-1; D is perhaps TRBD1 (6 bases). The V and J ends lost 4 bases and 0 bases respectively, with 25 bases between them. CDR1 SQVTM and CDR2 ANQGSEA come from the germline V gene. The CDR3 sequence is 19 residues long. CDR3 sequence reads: CSVGGLIHRETNSYNEQFF. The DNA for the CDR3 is TGCAGCGTTGGGGGGTTGATACACAGGGAAACCAACTCCTACAATGAGCAGTTCTTC.

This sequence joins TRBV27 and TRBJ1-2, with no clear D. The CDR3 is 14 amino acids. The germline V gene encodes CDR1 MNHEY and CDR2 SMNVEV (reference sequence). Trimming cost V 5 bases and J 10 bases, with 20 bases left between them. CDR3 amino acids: CASSPVGPFTYYTF. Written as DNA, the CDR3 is TGTGCCAGCAGTCCCGTGGGCCCGTTCACCTACTACACCTTC.

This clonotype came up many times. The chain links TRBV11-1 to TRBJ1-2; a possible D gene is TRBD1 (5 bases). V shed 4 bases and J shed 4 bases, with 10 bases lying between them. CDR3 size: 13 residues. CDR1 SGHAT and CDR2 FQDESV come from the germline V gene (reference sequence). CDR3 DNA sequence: TGTGCCAGCAGCTCGGGACCGACCTATGGCTACACCTTC. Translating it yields CASSSGPTYGYTF. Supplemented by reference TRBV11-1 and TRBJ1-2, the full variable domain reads EAEVAQSPRYKITEKSQAVAFWCDPISGHATLYWYRQILGQGPELLVQFQDESVVDDSQLPKDRFSAERLKGVDSTLKIQPAELGDSAMYLCASSSGPTYGYTFGSGTRLTVV.